The subject of this entry is one T cell receptor (beta chain). The antigen is undetermined. The sample belongs to a study of cytomegalovirus exposure and HLA in healthy donors. The study, taken as a whole, reports: Likely technical artifact: a cluster of highly shared sequence variants.

CDR1 MDHEN and CDR2 SYDVKM come from the germline V gene. This CDR3 has 14 residues. J lost 1 base, V lost 6 bases, and 5 bases had no gene match. Use of 60 Vbeta and 13 Jbeta primers characterized the PCR. As handled by the study authors: Some 11 million of the 60 million to 90 million unique TCR beta chains counted in a later analysis were shared. Method: immunoSEQ multiplex PCR; TCRdb's copy keeps in-frame clones and lacks some. That table gives V, J and clone size, and the DNA gave D and trimming. Of 180,000 or so clones listed, 80% to 90% are singletons. The genes are TRBV28 and TRBJ1-2, with 7 bases aligning to TRBD1. What was sequenced was PBMCs. This TCR was sampled from a woman aged 18-30 years in good health and CMV-seropositive. The CDR3 is CASRTWDSNYGYTF. Written as DNA, the CDR3 is TGTGCCAGCAGAACTTGGGACAGTAACTATGGCTACACCTTC.